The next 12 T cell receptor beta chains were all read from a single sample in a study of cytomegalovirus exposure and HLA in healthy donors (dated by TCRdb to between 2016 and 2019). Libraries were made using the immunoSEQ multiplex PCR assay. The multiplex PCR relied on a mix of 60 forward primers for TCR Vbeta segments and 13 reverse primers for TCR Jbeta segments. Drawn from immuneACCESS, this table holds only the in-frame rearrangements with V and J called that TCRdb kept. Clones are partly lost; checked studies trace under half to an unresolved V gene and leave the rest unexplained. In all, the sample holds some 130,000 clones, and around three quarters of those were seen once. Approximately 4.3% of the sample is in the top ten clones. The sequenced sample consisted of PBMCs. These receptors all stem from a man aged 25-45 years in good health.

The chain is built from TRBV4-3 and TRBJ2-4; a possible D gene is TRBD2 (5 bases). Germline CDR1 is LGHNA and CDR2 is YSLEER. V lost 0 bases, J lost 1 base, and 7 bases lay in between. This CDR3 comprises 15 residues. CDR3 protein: CASSQEGAAKNIQYF. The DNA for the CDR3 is TGCGCCAGCAGCCAAGAGGGAGCGGCCAAAAACATTCAGTACTTC.

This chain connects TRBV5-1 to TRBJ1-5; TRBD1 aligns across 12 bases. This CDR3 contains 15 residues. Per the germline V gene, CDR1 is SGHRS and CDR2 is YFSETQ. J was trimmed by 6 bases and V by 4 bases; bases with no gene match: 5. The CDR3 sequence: CASSPGTGGFQPQHF. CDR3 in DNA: TGCGCCAGCAGCCCCGGGACAGGGGGCTTTCAGCCCCAGCATTTT.

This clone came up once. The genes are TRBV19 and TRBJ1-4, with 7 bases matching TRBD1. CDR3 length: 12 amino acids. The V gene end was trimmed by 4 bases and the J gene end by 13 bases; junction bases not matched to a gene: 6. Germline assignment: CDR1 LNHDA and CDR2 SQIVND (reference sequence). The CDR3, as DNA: TGTGCCAGTAGTAACGACAGGGAGCGACTGTTTTTT. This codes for CASSNDRERLFF.

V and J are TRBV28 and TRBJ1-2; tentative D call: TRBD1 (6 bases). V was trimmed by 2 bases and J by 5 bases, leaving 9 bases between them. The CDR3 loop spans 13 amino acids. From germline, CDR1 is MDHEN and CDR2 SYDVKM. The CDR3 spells CASSLSTGYGYTF. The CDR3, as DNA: TGTGCCAGCAGTTTAAGCACAGGGTATGGCTACACCTTC.

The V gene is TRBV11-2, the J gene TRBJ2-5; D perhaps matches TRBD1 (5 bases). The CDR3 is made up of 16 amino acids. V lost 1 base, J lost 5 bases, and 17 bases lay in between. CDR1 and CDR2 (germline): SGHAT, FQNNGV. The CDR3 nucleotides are TGTGCCAGCAGCTTAGCAACCGGACAAGGGTTGGAGACCCAGTACTTC. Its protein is CASSLATGQGLETQYF.

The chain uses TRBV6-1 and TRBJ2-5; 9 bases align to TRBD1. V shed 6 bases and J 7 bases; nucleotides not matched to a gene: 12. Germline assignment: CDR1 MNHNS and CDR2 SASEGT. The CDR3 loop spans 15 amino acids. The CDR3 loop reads CASSQPPDRGGTQYF. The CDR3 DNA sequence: TGTGCCAGCAGCCAACCTCCGGACAGGGGCGGGACCCAGTACTTC.

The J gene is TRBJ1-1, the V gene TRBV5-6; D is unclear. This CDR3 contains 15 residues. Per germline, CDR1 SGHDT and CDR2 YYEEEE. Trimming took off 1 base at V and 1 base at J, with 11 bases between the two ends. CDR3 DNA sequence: TGTGCCAGCAGCTTGTACTCCGCAAGGAACACTGAAGCTTTCTTT. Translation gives CASSLYSARNTEAFF.

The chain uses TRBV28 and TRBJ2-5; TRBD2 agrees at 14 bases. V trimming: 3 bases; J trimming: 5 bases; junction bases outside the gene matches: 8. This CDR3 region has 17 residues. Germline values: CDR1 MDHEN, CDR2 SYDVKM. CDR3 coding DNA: TGTGCCAGCAGTTTGCCGGGACTAGCGGGAGTGGGGGAGACCCAGTACTTC. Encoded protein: CASSLPGLAGVGETQYF.

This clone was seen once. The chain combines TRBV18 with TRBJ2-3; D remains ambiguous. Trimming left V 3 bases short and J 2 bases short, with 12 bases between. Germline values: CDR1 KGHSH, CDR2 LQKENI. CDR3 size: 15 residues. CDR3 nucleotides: TGTGCCAGCTCACCTCCTAATAGAGACACAGATACGCAGTATTTT. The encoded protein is CASSPPNRDTDTQYF.

CDR3 bases: TGCGCCAGCAGCCAAGATCCAGGGGGGGGCTACACCTTC. This gives the protein CASSQDPGGGYTF. V is TRBV4-1 and J is TRBJ1-2; TRBD1 agrees at 7 bases. Trimming took 0 bases from V and 8 from J; bases not matched to a gene: 3. The CDR3 contains 13 residues. Germline CDR1 MGHRA, CDR2 YSYEKL.

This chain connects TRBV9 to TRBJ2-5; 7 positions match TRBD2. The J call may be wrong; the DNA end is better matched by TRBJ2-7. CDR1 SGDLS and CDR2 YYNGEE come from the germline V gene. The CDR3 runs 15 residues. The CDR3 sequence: CASSVDLAGLREQYF. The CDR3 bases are TGTGCCAGCAGCGTAGACTTAGCGGGTCTCCGCGAGCAGTACTTC.

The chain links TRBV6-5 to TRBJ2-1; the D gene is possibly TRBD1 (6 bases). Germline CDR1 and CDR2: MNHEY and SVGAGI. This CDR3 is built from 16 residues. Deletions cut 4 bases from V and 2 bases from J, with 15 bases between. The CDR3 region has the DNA TGTGCCAGCAGTTTAACCCTGGGACAAGCCTACAATGAGCAGTTCTTC. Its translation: CASSLTLGQAYNEQFF.